Below, 19 T cell receptor beta chains from the same sample are listed, as sequenced in a study of neoadjuvant anti-PD-1 for oral cavity cancer. Some clones are missing from TCRdb's copy, which holds only in-frame ones; the method was immunoSEQ multiplex PCR. The table records around 34,000 clones, around nine tenths of them present only once. The sample was PBMCs, taken before nivolumab (anti-PD-1) treatment. These receptors were collected from a person aged 35-79 years with oral cavity squamous cell carcinoma.

This clone has only one observation. This rearrangement joins TRBV7-3 to TRBJ1-1; D might be TRBD1 (6 bases). The germline V and J ends were trimmed by 4 bases and 2 bases, with 14 bases remaining between them. Germline lookup yields CDR1 SGHTA and CDR2 FQGTGA. The CDR3 spans 15 residues. DNA of the CDR3: TGTGCCAGCAGCTCACAGGGCGGGCACAACACTGAAGCTTTCTTT. Translation: CASSSQGGHNTEAFF. Using reference TRBV7-3 and TRBJ1-1 for the parts outside the CDR3, the full variable domain is GAGVSQTPSNKVTEKGKYVELRCDPISGHTALYWYRQSLGQGPEFLIYFQGTGAADDSGLPNDRFFAVRPEGSVSTLKIQRTERGDSAVYLCASSSQGGHNTEAFFGQGTRLTVV.

The chain joins TRBV4-1 to TRBJ1-2; 10 nucleotides match TRBD1. After removal of 4 bases from V and 5 bases from J, the junction contained 7 bases not matched to a gene. Germline values: CDR1 MGHRA, CDR2 YSYEKL. The CDR3 has 15 residues. The CDR3 loop is CASSRDRGQQYGYTF. The DNA of the CDR3 is TGCGCCAGCAGCCGCGACAGGGGGCAGCAGTATGGCTACACCTTC.

This clone was counted between two and nine times. CDR3 protein: CASSWGRGNQPQHF. CDR3 nucleotides: TGTGCCAGCAGTTGGGGTCGGGGCAATCAGCCCCAGCATTTT. The gene calls are TRBV27 and TRBJ1-5; D unresolved. The CDR3 spans 14 residues. Between the trimmed V and J ends, which lost 4 bases and 2 bases, there was a span of 9 bases. CDR1 is MNHEY and CDR2 is SMNVEV in the germline V gene (reference sequence).

The gene calls are TRBV5-6 and TRBJ2-1; 10 bases fit TRBD2. The V and J ends lost 0 bases and 2 bases, in that order; junction bases with no gene match: 11. Germline-derived CDR1 and CDR2 are SGHDT and YYEEEE. The CDR3 totals 19 residues. Written as DNA, the CDR3 is TGTGCCAGCAGCTTGGAACCTAGCGGGGGCCCACTTACCTACAATGAGCAGTTCTTC. It encodes CASSLEPSGGPLTYNEQFF.

This rearrangement joins TRBV25-1 to TRBJ1-1; a weak D match, TRBD1 (5 bases). CDR1 and CDR2 (germline): MGHDK, SYGVNS. Deletions cut 2 bases from V and 1 base from J, with 11 bases between. The CDR3 runs 15 residues. CDR3 in amino acids: CASSETGMRNTEAFF. In DNA form, the CDR3 reads TGTGCCAGCAGTGAAACAGGTATGAGGAACACTGAAGCTTTCTTT.

This clone was detected only a few times. The rearrangement uses TRBV9 and TRBJ2-5; D is possibly TRBD1 or TRBD2 (5 bases each). Germline loops: CDR1 SGDLS, CDR2 YYNGEE. Trimming pared 0 bases from V and 3 bases from J, leaving 12 bases between. The CDR3 length is 15 residues. The CDR3 is CASSVGAEGKETQYF. The CDR3 DNA sequence: TGTGCCAGCAGCGTAGGGGCTGAGGGGAAAGAGACCCAGTACTTC.

A single count supports this clone. V and J are TRBV11-2 and TRBJ2-1; no definite D call. The V gene lost 0 bases and the J gene lost 7 bases, with 10 bases spanning the gap. This CDR3 contains 14 residues. The germline CDR1 and CDR2 sequences are SGHAT and FQNNGV. CDR3 in DNA: TGTGCCAGCAGCTTAGATCGCCAGTCTAATGAGCAGTTCTTC. Its translation is CASSLDRQSNEQFF.

This sequence joins TRBV5-1 and TRBJ2-5; a weak D match, TRBD1 (7 bases). With 4 bases removed from V and 3 bases from J, the gap between germline ends came to 10 bases. In germline, CDR1 is SGHRS, CDR2 YFSETQ. CDR3 length: 13 amino acids. CDR3 region: CASSGGTEETQYF. CDR3 nucleotide sequence: TGCGCCAGCAGCGGAGGGACAGAAGAGACCCAGTACTTC.

This clone has just a few counts. This rearrangement joins TRBV5-4 to TRBJ1-1; no clear D gene. In germline, CDR1 is SGHNT, CDR2 YYREEE (reference sequence). The CDR3 runs 13 residues. Trimming took 2 bases from V and 11 from J, leaving 16 bases between them. For the CDR3, the DNA is TGTGCCAGCAGCTTATCGGGATCCACAGCCGCTTTCTTT. Translating it yields CASSLSGSTAAFF.

This CDR3 reads CAISESEGVGGEQYF. The CDR3, as DNA: TGTGCCATCAGTGAGTCGGAGGGGGTAGGGGGCGAGCAGTACTTC. This chain uses TRBV10-3 with TRBJ2-7; D possibly uses TRBD1 or TRBD2 (6 bases each). This CDR3 has 15 residues. The germline gives CDR1 ENHRY, CDR2 SYGVKD. V lost 0 bases, J lost 6 bases, and 15 bases lay in between.

J is TRBJ1-1 and V is TRBV11-2; maybe TRBD1 (6 bases). CDR3 length equals 13 residues. In germline, CDR1 is SGHAT, CDR2 FQNNGV. Trimming stripped 5 bases from V and 8 bases from J, with 15 bases between. CDR3 sequence reads: CASSILDRKEAFF. The CDR3 nucleotides read TGTGCCAGCAGCATACTGGACAGAAAAGAAGCTTTCTTT.

V and J are TRBV5-4 and TRBJ2-3, with TRBD2 identical over 7 bases. The CDR3 extends over 14 amino acids. Germline V lookup: CDR1 SGHNT, CDR2 YYREEE (reference sequence). V was pared by 4 bases and J by 3 bases, with 5 bases of the junction left unmatched. The CDR3 sequence: CASSDRGGTDTQYF. CDR3 DNA: TGTGCCAGCAGCGATCGGGGAGGGACAGATACGCAGTATTTT. The full variable domain, completed using reference TRBV5-4 and TRBJ2-3, is ETGVTQSPTHLIKTRGQQVTLRCSSQSGHNTVSWYQQALGQGPQFIFQYYREEENGRGNFPPRFSGLQFPNYSSELNVNALELDDSALYLCASSDRGGTDTQYFGPGTRLTVL.

The J gene is TRBJ2-7, the V gene TRBV7-2; no clear D gene. The CDR3 is made up of 12 amino acids. In germline, CDR1 is SGHTA, CDR2 FQGNSA. V was shortened by 4 bases and J by 4 bases, with 8 bases between the two germline ends. CDR3 region: CASSSPAYEQYF. The CDR3 region has the DNA TGTGCCAGCAGCTCCCCGGCTTACGAGCAGTACTTC.

The chain has TRBV2 and TRBJ2-2, with 10 bases lining up with TRBD1. This CDR3 region has 16 residues. Germline V gene data show CDR1 as SNHLY and CDR2 as FYNNEI. J lost 5 bases, V lost 2 bases, and 5 bases had no gene match. The CDR3 sequence is CASSESGQGGTGELFF. The CDR3 nucleotides are TGTGCCAGCAGTGAATCAGGACAGGGGGGGACCGGGGAGCTGTTTTTT.

The chain carries TRBV5-5 and TRBJ2-1; 11 bases are a match to TRBD2. After removal of 4 bases from V and 2 bases from J, the junction contained 8 bases not matched to a gene. Per the germline V gene, CDR1 is SGHKS and CDR2 is YYEKEE (reference sequence). CDR3 length: 17 amino acids. The CDR3 here is CASSPRLAGPTYNEQFF. Written as DNA, the CDR3 is TGTGCCAGCAGCCCCAGACTAGCGGGACCTACCTACAATGAGCAGTTCTTC.

This clone was seen more than once but under ten times. This chain's CDR3 is CASSLFDRVNSPLHF. CDR3 nucleotides: TGTGCCAGCAGCCTCTTTGACAGGGTGAATTCACCCCTCCACTTT. The chain carries TRBV5-6 and TRBJ1-6; 7 bases line up with TRBD1. The germline gives CDR1 SGHDT, CDR2 YYEEEE. The CDR3 contains 15 residues. Unmatched junction bases numbered 8, after V lost 4 bases and J lost 7 bases. Drawing the rest from reference TRBV5-6 and TRBJ1-6, the complete variable domain is DAGVTQSPTHLIKTRGQQVTLRCSPKSGHDTVSWYQQALGQGPQFIFQYYEEEERQRGNFPDRFSGHQFPNYSSELNVNALLLGDSALYLCASSLFDRVNSPLHFGNGTRLTVT.

The rearrangement links TRBV25-1 to TRBJ2-2; D might be TRBD1 or TRBD2, each matching 5 bases. Germline CDR1 and CDR2: MGHDK and SYGVNS. CDR3 length equals 13 residues. The ends were cut back, 6 bases at V and 4 bases at J, with 9 bases in the middle. This CDR3 reads CASRKGSTGELFF. As DNA, the CDR3 is TGTGCCAGCAGAAAGGGGAGCACCGGGGAGCTGTTTTTT.

The V call is TRBV10-2, the J call TRBJ2-1; 9 bases map to TRBD1. Germline V lookup: CDR1 WSHSY, CDR2 SAAADI. The CDR3 is 18 residues long. With V trimmed by 0 bases and J by 1 base, 7 bases remained unmatched. The CDR3 region has the DNA TGCGCCAGCAGTGAGTCGACCGGGACAGGGAGATCCTACAATGAGCAGTTCTTC. Translating it yields CASSESTGTGRSYNEQFF.

The chain employs TRBV29-1 and TRBJ1-4; D call uncertain. The germline V gene has CDR1 SQVTM and CDR2 ANQGSEA. Trimming removed 0 bases at V and 7 bases at J, with 15 bases between. The length of the CDR3 is 15 residues. The CDR3 loop is CSVEERRGEFEKLFF. The CDR3 bases are TGCAGCGTTGAAGAGCGCCGGGGAGAGTTTGAAAAACTGTTTTTT.